Detailed here is one TCR beta chain. The sample comes from a study of metastatic and nonmetastatic thyroid tumors. Thyroid surgery was preceded by no treatment in any patient. Via MiXCR, TCRdb re-called the PCR reads. The top ten clones hold approximately 40% of a sample with about 28,000 clones, around 20% of them seen once. Germline CDR1 is GTSNPN and CDR2 is SVGIG (reference sequence). There are 15 residues in the CDR3. V lost 4 bases and J lost 4, with 14 bases in between. This TCR derives from a female donor with papillary thyroid cancer or a benign thyroid nodule (not recorded which). Some clones in this sample may be carry-over from other donors' samples. The chain recombines TRBV30 with TRBJ2-6; D is perhaps TRBD1 (6 bases). Material for sequencing was blood. The CDR3 DNA sequence: TGTGCCTGGACCAATACAGGGACAGGGGCCAACGTCCTGACTTTC. Translating it yields CAWTNTGTGANVLTF. Supplemented by reference TRBV30 and TRBJ2-6, the full variable domain reads SQTIHQWPATLVQPVGSPLSLECTVEGTSNPNLYWYRQAAGRGLQLLFYSVGIGQISSEVPQNLSASRPQDRQFILSSKKLLLSDSGFYLCAWTNTGTGANVLTFGAGSRLTVL.